The 22 T cell receptor beta chains below come from one sample, sequenced in a study of identical twins (dated by TCRdb to the mid-2010s). Library method: 5' RACE. The listed sequencing device is Illumina HiSeq 2000. TCRdb reprocessing: public reads trimmed at Q25 with fastp, clones called with MiXCR, in-frame beta chains kept. Rows merge per CDR3 protein into single entries with the most common DNA and genes. Counted in this sample were about 530,000 distinct CDR3 sequences; approximately 16% of them appeared once. Together, the top ten hold roughly 0.4% of the sample. In addition, the sample was reused for a study of yellow fever vaccine responses in identical twins.

The sample taken for sequencing was CD4+ T cells sorted from blood. The receptors derive from a woman aged 18 to 35 in good health.

The V and J genes are TRBV6-5 and TRBJ2-1; D unresolved. V was clipped by 2 bases and J by 7 bases, with 9 bases between them. This CDR3 region has 13 residues. Germline-derived CDR1 and CDR2 are MNHEY and SVGAGI. CDR3 residues: CASSYLTSNEQFF. The DNA for the CDR3 is TGTGCCAGCAGTTACCTCACTTCGAATGAGCAGTTCTTC.

This clonotype was found a few times. This chain joins TRBV28 and TRBJ2-7; possibly TRBD1 for D (5 bases). The V gene lost 6 bases and the J gene lost 0 bases, with 9 bases spanning the gap. This CDR3 comprises 13 residues. The germline CDR1 and CDR2 sequences are MDHEN and SYDVKM. CDR3 protein: CASRDTSSYEQYV. The CDR3 coding sequence is TGTGCCAGCAGGGACACCAGCTCCTACGAGCAGTACGTC.

In its sample, this clonotype was seen a few times. The DNA is left out, because the CDR3 cannot be placed on it with certainty; the CDR3 is given as TCRdb lists it. The gene calls are TRBV6-5 and TRBJ2-2; TRBD1, the D gene given by the table, was not confirmed from the DNA. From germline, CDR1 is MNHEY and CDR2 SVGAGI. The CDR3 is 15 amino acids long, termini counted. CDR3 residues: CASSYGQLRAGELFF.

This clonotype occurred a few times. V and J are TRBV12-3 or TRBV12-4 and TRBJ2-1; the D gene is possibly TRBD2 (7 bases). The CDR3 totals 15 residues. V was shortened by 3 bases and J by 2 bases, with 11 bases between the two germline ends. The CDR3 bases are TGTGCCAGCAGTTTGGGGGGGCTGCCCTACAATGAGCAGTTCTTC. Protein sequence: CASSLGGLPYNEQFF.

This clonotype came up a few times. This chain uses TRBV20-1 with TRBJ2-5, with unresolved D. Looked up from germline, CDR1 is DFQATT and CDR2 is SNEGSKA (reference sequence). The CDR3 contains 11 residues. CDR3 protein: CSIGMFWTQYF. CDR3 DNA: TGCAGCATAGGGATGTTTTGGACCCAGTACTTC.

This clonotype was counted only a few times. The chain links TRBV27 to TRBJ2-2, with D perhaps TRBD1 (5 bases). Germline CDR1 is MNHEY and CDR2 is SMNVEV (reference sequence). Trimming removed 2 bases from V and 6 bases from J, with 19 bases in between. The CDR3 is 17 amino acids. CDR3 bases: TGTGCCAGCAGTTTACGCCCGAAGGGGTATGGCGCCGGGGAGCTGTTTTTT. It is translated as CASSLRPKGYGAGELFF.

A few counts support this clonotype. The J gene is TRBJ2-3, the V gene TRBV29-1; no clear D. This CDR3 has 14 residues. Germline lookup yields CDR1 SQVTM and CDR2 ANQGSEA. Trimming shortened V by 5 bases and J by 4 bases, and 16 bases separated the two germline ends. CDR3 bases: TGCAGCGTTTTCCAGGTCGAAGGCCCAGATACGCAGTATTTT. It yields the protein CSVFQVEGPDTQYF.

This rearrangement joins TRBV20-1 to TRBJ2-7; TRBD2 aligns across 8 bases. CDR1 is DFQATT and CDR2 is SNEGSKA in the germline V gene (reference sequence). Trimming removed 5 bases from V and 6 bases from J; junction bases left unmatched: 12. The CDR3 spans 14 residues. CDR3 amino acids: CSASTGRGALEQYF. The CDR3 bases are TGCAGTGCTTCTACCGGGCGGGGGGCTCTCGAGCAGTACTTC.

This clonotype has at least ten counts. Mismatch with germline at one junction end may stem from a read error. This sequence joins TRBV20-1 and TRBJ2-1; TRBD2 matches 7 bases. Germline V gene data show CDR1 as DFQATT and CDR2 as SNEGSKA (reference sequence). The CDR3 spans 17 residues. This CDR3 reads CCARDLGGRRSYNEQFF. CDR3 in DNA: TGCTGTGCTAGAGATCTCGGCGGGAGACGCTCCTACAATGAGCAGTTCTTC.

This clonotype was observed many times. The chain combines TRBV7-2 with TRBJ2-5; maybe TRBD2 (5 bases). Germline loops: CDR1 SGHTA, CDR2 FQGNSA. The length of the CDR3 is 13 residues. V lost 5 bases and J lost 5, with 12 bases in between. In DNA form, the CDR3 reads TGTGCCAGCAGCGAAGACTATCTGGAGACCCAGTACTTC. Encoded protein: CASSEDYLETQYF.

The chain couples TRBV7-2 to TRBJ2-3; 12 bases match TRBD1. Germline assignment: CDR1 SGHTA and CDR2 FQGNSA. The CDR3 spans 17 residues. The V and J ends lost 5 bases and 4 bases, in that order; junction bases with no gene match: 10. This CDR3 is CASSQPGTGGAPDTQYF. For the CDR3, the DNA is TGTGCCAGCAGCCAACCCGGGACAGGGGGCGCACCAGATACGCAGTATTTT.

The sample holds a few counts of this clonotype. This chain connects TRBV5-1 to TRBJ1-5, with no clear D. CDR1 SGHRS and CDR2 YFSETQ come from the germline V gene. The V end lost 0 bases, the J end lost 0 bases, and 7 bases lay between the germline ends. The CDR3 loop spans 15 amino acids. The CDR3 sequence is CASSLGQTSNQPQHF. As DNA, the CDR3 is TGCGCCAGCAGCTTGGGGCAGACTAGCAATCAGCCCCAGCATTTT.

The rearrangement joins TRBV24-1 to TRBJ2-1; 11 nucleotides line up with TRBD2. The CDR3 has 16 amino acids. CDR1 and CDR2 from the germline V gene are KGHDR and SFDVKD. With 3 bases clipped from V and 7 bases from J, the junction kept 7 bases outside the gene matches. As DNA, the CDR3 is TGTGCCACCAGTGATATTGGACTAGCGGGTGGGAATGAGCAGTTCTTC. Protein product: CATSDIGLAGGNEQFF.

The chain employs TRBV5-1 and TRBJ2-3; D uncertain. The CDR3 runs to 16 residues. Trimming stripped 0 bases from V and 5 bases from J, with 16 bases between. Per germline, CDR1 SGHRS and CDR2 YFSETQ. CDR3 region: CASSLVSTADVDTQYF. The DNA of the CDR3 is TGCGCCAGCAGCTTGGTGTCGACCGCGGACGTAGATACGCAGTATTTT.

This clonotype occurred a few times. The chain is built from TRBV7-9 and TRBJ2-5; 7 nucleotides line up with TRBD1. CDR1 and CDR2 from the germline V gene are SEHNR and FQNEAQ (reference sequence). V was pared by 4 bases and J by 5 bases, with 13 bases of the junction left unmatched. The CDR3 has 16 amino acids. The DNA of the CDR3 is TGTGCCAGCAGCTCGTCCAACAGGGGTCCAAGGGAGACCCAGTACTTC. Its protein product is CASSSSNRGPRETQYF.

CDR3 residues: CASRTTAGNSPLHF. The CDR3 coding sequence is TGTGCCAGCAGGACAACAGCGGGCAATTCACCCCTCCACTTT. The chain uses TRBV3-1 and TRBJ1-6; no firm D call. The CDR3 is 14 residues long. The germline CDR1 and CDR2 sequences are LGHDT and YNNKEL (reference sequence). Between the trimmed V and J ends, which lost 6 bases and 7 bases, there was a span of 13 bases.

This clonotype came up a few times. V is TRBV5-1 and J is TRBJ2-3; maybe TRBD2 (6 bases). The CDR3 consists of 14 residues. Trimming pared 6 bases from V and 2 bases from J, leaving 13 bases between. The germline CDR1 and CDR2 sequences are SGHRS and YFSETQ. Here the CDR3 DNA reads TGCGCCAGCAACCAAGGGACTTACACAGATACGCAGTATTTT. Translating it yields CASNQGTYTDTQYF.

This clonotype was observed at least ten times. The chain carries TRBV5-6 and TRBJ2-1; D gene unclear. The V gene lost 3 bases and the J gene lost 4 bases, with 8 bases spanning the gap. This CDR3 spans 13 amino acids. Germline lookup yields CDR1 SGHDT and CDR2 YYEEEE. CDR3 sequence reads: CASSSQFYNEQFF. CDR3 DNA: TGTGCCAGCAGCTCGCAGTTTTACAATGAGCAGTTCTTC. Supplemented by reference TRBV5-6 and TRBJ2-1, the full variable domain reads DAGVTQSPTHLIKTRGQQVTLRCSPKSGHDTVSWYQQALGQGPQFIFQYYEEEERQRGNFPDRFSGHQFPNYSSELNVNALLLGDSALYLCASSSQFYNEQFFGPGTRLTVL.

This clonotype was seen a few times. The rearrangement joins TRBV6-1 to TRBJ2-3; D call uncertain. Between the trimmed V and J ends, which lost 1 base and 6 bases, there was a span of 11 bases. In germline, CDR1 is MNHNS, CDR2 SASEGT. The CDR3 spans 14 residues. CDR3 residues: CASSEGIVADTQYF. CDR3 nucleotides: TGTGCCAGCAGTGAAGGTATCGTAGCCGATACGCAGTATTTT.

This sequence joins TRBV24-1 and TRBJ2-1; the match to TRBD2 covers 11 bases. CDR1 and CDR2 from the germline V gene are KGHDR and SFDVKD. The length of the CDR3 is 13 residues. V shed 12 bases and J 4 bases; nucleotides not matched to a gene: 4. CDR3 nucleotides: TGTGCCGCCGGGACTAGCGGTTACAATGAGCAGTTCTTC. It yields the protein CAAGTSGYNEQFF.

Only a few counts were recorded for this clonotype. In DNA, the CDR3 is TGTGCCAGCAGGGCATCTAGCGGTACGGCCGGGGAGCTGTTTTTT. Protein sequence: CASRASSGTAGELFF. The chain couples TRBV7-6 to TRBJ2-2, with TRBD2 matching over 7 bases. Trimming at V came to 6 bases and at J to 6 bases, leaving 10 bases not matched to a gene. CDR3 length: 15 residues. CDR1 and CDR2 (germline): SGHVS, FNYEAQ.

This clonotype was recorded many times. The V gene is TRBV20-1, the J gene TRBJ1-5; a possible D gene is TRBD1 (5 bases). Trimming stripped 0 bases from V and 4 bases from J, with 22 bases between. CDR1 DFQATT and CDR2 SNEGSKA come from the germline V gene (reference sequence). The CDR3 extends over 18 amino acids. The CDR3 coding sequence is TGCAGTGCTAGAGATCTTGGGCAGGTCCCCGGGGGGAATCAGCCCCAGCATTTT. The encoded protein is CSARDLGQVPGGNQPQHF.